These T cell receptor beta chains were read from a single sample in a study of OX40 agonist ivuxolimab in advanced cancers. The protocol was immunoSEQ multiplex PCR, while the TCRdb copy is restricted to in-frame clones and leaves out a portion. Of around 100,000 clones listed, roughly nine tenths are singletons. Sequencing used CD4+ or CD8+ T cells sorted from blood, obtained in a trial of the OX40 agonist ivuxolimab. These receptors came from an adult with an advanced solid tumor such as melanoma, head and neck, liver or kidney cancer. The CDR3 runs from the conserved cysteine through the conserved F or W. The D gene is left open where the match is weak. Size is omitted from some rows. Given values are once, few, many or a class for expanded clones.

TRBV5-1	NA	TRBJ2-3	TRBD2	CASSSRSGRAPDTQYF	TGCGCCAGCAGCTCCAGAAGCGGGAGGGCCCCAGATACGCAGTATTTT
TRBV5-6	NA	TRBJ2-7	NA	CASSPWDGRSIYEQYF	TGTGCCAGCAGCCCCTGGGACGGTCGATCCATCTACGAGCAGTACTTC
TRBV28	NA	TRBJ2-7	NA	CASTRSAAGKVVEQYF	TGTGCCAGCACCCGAAGCGCGGCAGGGAAAGTGGTCGAGCAGTACTTC
TRBV5-4	NA	TRBJ2-3	NA	CASSPGLQAQYF	TGTGCCAGCAGCCCCGGGCTCCAAGCGCAGTATTTT
TRBV10-3	NA	TRBJ2-7	NA	CAISEGGARTYEQYF	TGTGCCATCAGTGAAGGGGGGGCTAGGACCTACGAGCAGTACTTC
TRBV7-3	NA	TRBJ2-1	NA	CASSPVGYRYSYNEQFF	TGTGCCAGCAGCCCAGTAGGGTATAGATACTCCTACAATGAGCAGTTCTTC
TRBV5-1	few	TRBJ2-1	NA	CASSLGSFTDEQFF	TGCGCCAGCAGCTTGGGAAGCTTCACCGATGAGCAGTTCTTC
TRBV5-1	few	TRBJ1-2	NA	CASSLPGAYGYTF	TGCGCCAGCAGCTTGCCGGGGGCCTATGGCTACACCTTC
TRBV5-5	NA	TRBJ1-4	NA	CASSFNTASEKLFF	TGTGCCAGCAGCTTTAACACCGCTTCGGAAAAACTGTTTTTT
TRBV28	NA	TRBJ1-3	NA	CASSLATVSGNTIYF	TGTGCCAGCAGCCTAGCGACAGTCTCTGGAAACACCATATATTTT
TRBV21-1	NA	TRBJ1-2	NA	CASSIRDRNDYGYTF	TGTGCCAGCAGCATCCGGGACAGGAACGACTATGGCTACACCTTC
TRBV7-3	NA	TRBJ2-5	NA	CASSLSTGWQETQYF	TGTGCCAGCAGCTTAAGTACCGGATGGCAAGAGACCCAGTACTTC
TRBV2	NA	TRBJ1-5	TRBD1	CASSKEQGQSGQPQHF	TGTGCCAGCAGTAAAGAACAGGGGCAGAGCGGTCAGCCCCAGCATTTT
TRBV15	NA	TRBJ2-5	TRBD2	CATSRVGGTSGFQETQYF	TGTGCCACCAGCAGAGTCGGGGGGACTAGCGGGTTTCAAGAGACCCAGTACTTC
TRBV5-4	NA	TRBJ2-7	NA	CASSWGGLAASYEQYF	TGTGCCAGCAGCTGGGGGGGCCTAGCGGCCTCCTACGAGCAGTACTTC
TRBV18	NA	TRBJ2-7	TRBD2	CASSPQRDRDWSYEQYF	TGTGCCAGCTCACCCCAGCGGGACCGGGATTGGTCCTACGAGCAGTACTTC
TRBV7-9	NA	TRBJ2-1	NA	CASSLRGGNEQFF	TGTGCCAGCAGCTTACGTGGGGGTAATGAGCAGTTCTTC
TRBV5-6	NA	TRBJ1-6	TRBD1	CASSWGQGFEPLHF	TGTGCCAGCAGCTGGGGACAGGGTTTCGAACCCCTCCACTTT
TRBV11-2	NA	TRBJ2-2	NA	CASSLRRAGFTGELFF	TGTGCCAGCAGCTTAAGGAGGGCAGGGTTCACCGGGGAGCTGTTTTTT
TRBV7-2	NA	TRBJ2-6	NA	CASSFPGVTAGANVLTF	TGTGCCAGCAGCTTCCCGGGGGTGACTGCTGGGGCCAACGTCCTGACTTTC
TRBV7-2	once	TRBJ2-2	TRBD2	CASSLTGLAMITGELFF	TGTGCCAGCAGCTTAACGGGACTAGCGATGATCACCGGGGAGCTGTTTTTT
TRBV4-3	NA	TRBJ2-5	NA	CASSFQGRETQYF	TGCGCCAGCAGTTTCCAGGGACGGGAGACCCAGTACTTC
TRBV7-2	NA	TRBJ2-7	TRBD2	CASSGTSGPYEQYF	TGTGCCAGCAGCGGGACTAGCGGGCCTTACGAGCAGTACTTC
TRBV5-6	NA	TRBJ2-5	TRBD2	CASSLVGTTPRETQYF	TGTGCCAGCAGCCTGGTAGGGACTACGCCTCGGGAGACCCAGTACTTC
TRBV14	NA	TRBJ1-1	NA	CASSHLQPMNTEAFF	TGTGCCAGCAGCCACCTACAGCCGATGAACACTGAAGCTTTCTTT
TRBV6-1	NA	TRBJ2-7	NA	CASSGWAIYEQYF	TGTGCCAGCAGTGGCTGGGCTATCTACGAGCAGTACTTC
TRBV4-1	NA	TRBJ1-4	NA	CASSQIGGRSFNEKLFF	TGCGCCAGCAGCCAAATTGGAGGAAGGAGTTTTAATGAAAAACTGTTTTTT
TRBV30	NA	TRBJ1-5	NA	CAWSVRGNNQPQHF	TGTGCCTGGAGTGTACGAGGGAACAATCAGCCCCAGCATTTT
TRBV4-3	NA	TRBJ2-6	NA	CASSPGAHSGANVLTF	TGCGCCAGCAGCCCCGGGGCCCACTCTGGGGCCAACGTCCTGACTTTC
TRBV4-1	NA	TRBJ2-5	TRBD2	CASSQVLAGTGQETQYF	TGCGCCAGCAGCCAAGTACTAGCGGGGACGGGTCAAGAGACCCAGTACTTC